This T cell receptor (beta chain) was sequenced for a study of blood T cell repertoires in COVID-19. Study overall: COVID-19 samples from acute and convalescent phases originated in the United States, Italy and Spain. PBMCs, B-cell-depleted T cells, or T cells provided the cDNA or gDNA that made up the material.

In the original processing: Amplification of reference gene primers was used by the study to estimate nucleated cell counts. Sequencing was performed with immunoSEQ multiplex PCR; in TCRdb, only in-frame clones are kept and a portion is missing. That table furnishes V, J and clone size, whereas the DNA furnished D and trimming. This table has 60,000 to 75,000 clones, 70% to 80% appearing once. Between the trimmed V and J ends, which lost 3 bases and 1 base, there was a span of 6 bases. The CDR3 spans 14 residues. The germline gives CDR1 LGHDT, CDR2 YNNKEL (reference sequence). Sequencing was carried out using peripheral blood. The sequence was obtained from a man aged 55 to 69 with active or convalescent COVID-19. This sequence joins TRBV3-1 (or the pseudogene TRBV3-2) and TRBJ2-2; weak D call: TRBD2 (5 bases). The CDR3: CASSHGENTGELFF. The CDR3 nucleotides are TGTGCCAGCAGCCACGGGGAGAACACCGGGGAGCTGTTTTTT.